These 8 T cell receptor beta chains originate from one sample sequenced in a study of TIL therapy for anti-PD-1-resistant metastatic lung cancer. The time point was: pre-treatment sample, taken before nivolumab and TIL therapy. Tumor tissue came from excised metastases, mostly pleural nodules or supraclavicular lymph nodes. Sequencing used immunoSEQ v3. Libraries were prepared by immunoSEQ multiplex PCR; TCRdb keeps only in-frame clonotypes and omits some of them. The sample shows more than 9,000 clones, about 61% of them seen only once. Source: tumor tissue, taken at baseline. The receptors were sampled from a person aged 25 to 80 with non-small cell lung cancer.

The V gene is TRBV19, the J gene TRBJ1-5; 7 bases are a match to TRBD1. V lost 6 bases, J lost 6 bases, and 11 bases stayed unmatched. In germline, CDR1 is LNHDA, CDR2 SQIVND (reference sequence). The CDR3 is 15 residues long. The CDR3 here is CASSVTGMESQPQHF. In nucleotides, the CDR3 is TGTGCCAGTAGCGTGACAGGGATGGAAAGTCAGCCCCAGCATTTT.

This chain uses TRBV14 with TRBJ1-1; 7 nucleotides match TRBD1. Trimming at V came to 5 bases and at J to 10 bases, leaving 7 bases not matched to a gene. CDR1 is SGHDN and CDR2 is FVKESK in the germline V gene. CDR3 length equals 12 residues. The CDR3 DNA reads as TGTGCCAGCAGCACTGACAGGGTTGCAGCTTTCTTT. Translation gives CASSTDRVAAFF.

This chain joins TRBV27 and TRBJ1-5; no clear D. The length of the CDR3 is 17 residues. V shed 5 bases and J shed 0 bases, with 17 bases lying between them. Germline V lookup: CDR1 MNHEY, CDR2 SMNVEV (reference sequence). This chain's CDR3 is CASSPNPSFYSNQPQHF. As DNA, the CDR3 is TGTGCCAGCAGTCCTAACCCTTCCTTCTATAGCAATCAGCCCCAGCATTTT.

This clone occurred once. This chain's CDR3 is CASSEGGGEAFF. The CDR3 DNA follows: TGTGCCAGCAGTGAAGGTGGGGGTGAAGCTTTCTTT. This rearrangement joins TRBV2 to TRBJ1-1; D might be TRBD1 (5 bases). CDR3 length equals 12 residues. Germline V gives CDR1 SNHLY, CDR2 FYNNEI. V was shortened by 1 base and J by 7 bases, with 7 bases between the two germline ends.

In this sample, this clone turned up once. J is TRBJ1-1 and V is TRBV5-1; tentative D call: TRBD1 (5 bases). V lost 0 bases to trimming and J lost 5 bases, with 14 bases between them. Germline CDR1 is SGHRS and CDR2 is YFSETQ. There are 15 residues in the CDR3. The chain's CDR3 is CASSLASRVGTEAFF. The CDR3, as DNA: TGCGCCAGCAGCTTGGCGTCCAGGGTAGGGACTGAAGCTTTCTTT.

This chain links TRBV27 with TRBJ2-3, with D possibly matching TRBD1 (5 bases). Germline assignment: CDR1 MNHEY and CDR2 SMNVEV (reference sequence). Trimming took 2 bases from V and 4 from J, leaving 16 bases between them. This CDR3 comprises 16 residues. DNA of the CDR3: TGTGCCAGCAGTTTAAGGGCTGGGCAGGGCGCAGATACGCAGTATTTT. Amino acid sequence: CASSLRAGQGADTQYF.

CDR3 amino acids: CATSDRGAGSSYEQYF. In DNA form, the CDR3 reads TGTGCCACCAGTGACCGTGGGGCGGGGAGCTCCTACGAGCAGTACTTC. The J gene is TRBJ2-7, the V gene TRBV24-1; perhaps TRBD2 as D (6 bases). The germline V and J ends were trimmed by 4 bases and 0 bases, with 15 bases remaining between them. The CDR3 is 16 residues long. The germline CDR1 and CDR2 sequences are KGHDR and SFDVKD.

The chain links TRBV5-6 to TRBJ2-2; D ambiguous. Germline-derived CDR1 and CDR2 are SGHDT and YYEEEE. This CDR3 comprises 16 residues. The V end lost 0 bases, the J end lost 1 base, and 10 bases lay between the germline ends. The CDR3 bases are TGTGCCAGCAGCTTGGCCGCCAGGCTGAACACCGGGGAGCTGTTTTTT. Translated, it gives CASSLAARLNTGELFF.